This TCR beta chain was identified during a study of shared clonotypes between healthy human individuals. The overall study: The plates for each donor numbered three CD4 naive, three CD4 memory, two CD8 naive and one CD8 memory. The study's findings and limits: A generally larger estimated richness was seen in naive subsets than in memory subsets. A small donor pool kept down the genetic and exposure-history diversity that was represented.

Every subset had its genomic DNA shared out evenly among several immunoSEQ plates. Assay used: immunoSEQ multiplex PCR; TCRdb lists only in-frame clones, some missing. There are more than 550,000 clones in the sample; 55% to 80% occur only once, and under 2% lies in the top ten. Details on this clone: The target antigen is unknown.

The V end lost 2 bases, the J end lost 5 bases, and 18 bases lay between the germline ends. The CDR3 spans 17 residues. CDR1 MGHRA and CDR2 YSYEKL come from the germline V gene. The clonotype originates from a woman aged 25 to 39 in good health. The chain has TRBV4-1 and TRBJ1-4; D is unclear. Specimen: memory CD4+ T cells sorted from blood. Specified subset: CD45RA-negative fraction. The CDR3 loop is CASSQKAGRSLNEKLFF. For the CDR3, the DNA is TGCGCCAGCAGCCAAAAGGCTGGGAGGTCCCTAAATGAAAAACTGTTTTTT.